This T cell receptor (beta chain) stems from a study of cytomegalovirus exposure and HLA in healthy donors. Study overall: Samples from HLA-typed donors yielded 65 million to 90 million unique TCRs in an early data release.

Healthy bone marrow donors made up the donor group. Of note for this clone: Its antigen remains unknown.

The V and J ends lost 6 bases and 7 bases respectively, with 15 bases between them. CDR1 is MRHNA, CDR2 SNTAGT, per germline. The CDR3 spans 14 residues. This PCR relied on a set of 60 Vbeta primers and 13 Jbeta primers. Data came from immunoSEQ multiplex PCR; TCRdb stores just in-frame clones and leaves some out. This sample has approximately 140,000 clones, with under 75% found just once. Whole-study findings and limits: TCR beta V segments were, for the most part, productive about 87% or about 30% of the time in an earlier analysis. In a later analysis, more than 15,000 TCR beta sequences were associated with HLA alleles at 0.05 false discovery rate.

The chain recombines TRBV6-4 with TRBJ2-2; D remains ambiguous. This TCR derives from a woman aged 55-70 years in good health and CMV-seropositive. Sequencing was done on a sample of PBMCs. CDR3 sequence (DNA): TGTGCCAGCAGGCCGGTCTTGGGCCACGGGGAGCTGTTTTTT. Translated: CASRPVLGHGELFF.